The 9 T cell receptor beta chains listed next were all sequenced from one sample in a study of OX40 agonist ivuxolimab in advanced cancers. TCRdb's copy holds only in-frame clones and misses some; the assay was immunoSEQ multiplex PCR. The sample records roughly 10,000 clones, roughly 70% being singletons. This specimen consisted of CD4+ or CD8+ T cells sorted from blood, obtained in a trial of the OX40 agonist ivuxolimab. These receptors all stem from an adult with an advanced solid tumor such as melanoma, head and neck, liver or kidney cancer.

This clone was observed once. This chain links TRBV6-6 with TRBJ1-2; D possibly corresponds to TRBD1 (6 bases). Trimming left V 5 bases short and J 6 bases short, with 13 bases between. CDR3 size: 13 residues. Germline V lookup: CDR1 MNHNY, CDR2 SVGAGI (reference sequence). CDR3 in amino acids: CASSPGVTHGYTF. In DNA form, the CDR3 reads TGTGCCAGCAGTCCAGGGGTTACCCATGGCTACACCTTC.

CDR3 amino acids: CASTPSGTVNTGELFF. CDR3 DNA sequence: TGTGCCAGCACCCCCTCCGGGACAGTCAACACCGGGGAGCTGTTTTTT. The chain couples TRBV28 to TRBJ2-2; 7 positions agree with TRBD1. J gave up 2 bases and V 7 bases, and 10 bases lay outside the gene matches. Germline V gives CDR1 MDHEN, CDR2 SYDVKM. The CDR3 is 16 residues long. The full variable domain, in which reference TRBV28 and TRBJ2-2 provide the parts outside the CDR3, is DVKVTQSSRYLVKRTGEKVFLECVQDMDHENMFWYRQDPGLGLRLIYFSYDVKMKEKGDIPEGYSVSREKKERFSLILESASTNQTSMYLCASTPSGTVNTGELFFGEGSRLTVL.

This clone was observed a handful of times. This rearrangement joins TRBV9 to TRBJ2-5; the D gene is possibly TRBD2 (5 bases). Trimming stripped 0 bases from V and 2 bases from J, with 5 bases between. The V gene's germline CDR1 is SGDLS and CDR2 YYNGEE. The CDR3 covers 13 residues. The CDR3 protein is CASSVGEQETQYF. The CDR3 bases are TGTGCCAGCAGCGTAGGGGAGCAAGAGACCCAGTACTTC.

V gene TRBV30 combines with J gene TRBJ2-2, with D maybe TRBD2 (7 bases). V gave up 4 bases and J gave up 4 bases, with 13 bases separating them. Germline V lookup: CDR1 GTSNPN, CDR2 SVGIG (reference sequence). This CDR3 is 14 amino acids long. Written as DNA, the CDR3 is TGTGCCTGGACTCTCGGGGGGCCCACCGGGGAGCTGTTTTTT. Protein product: CAWTLGGPTGELFF.

The genes are TRBV19 and TRBJ2-4, with 10 bases aligning to TRBD2. CDR1 and CDR2 (germline): LNHDA, SQIVND (reference sequence). J gave up 7 bases and V 8 bases, and 8 bases lay outside the gene matches. This CDR3 is 14 amino acids long. The CDR3: CASGTSEGVNIQYF. The CDR3 bases are TGTGCCAGTGGGACTAGCGAGGGGGTGAACATTCAGTACTTC.

The chain couples TRBV9 to TRBJ1-5; tentatively, D is TRBD1 (5 bases). Trimming removed 0 bases at V and 10 bases at J, with 14 bases between. This CDR3 is built from 14 residues. Germline CDR1 and CDR2: SGDLS and YYNGEE. The CDR3 region is CASSVGHRGGPQHF. CDR3 DNA sequence: TGTGCCAGCAGCGTAGGTCACCGGGGGGGTCCCCAGCATTTT.

V usage is TRBV19 and J usage is TRBJ2-7; 7 bases match TRBD2. V dropped 3 bases and J dropped 2; count of bases not matched to a gene: 4. CDR1 and CDR2 from the germline V gene are LNHDA and SQIVND (reference sequence). This CDR3 region has 14 residues. The CDR3 region has the DNA TGTGCCAGTAGTATTAAGCGGGGACCCTACGAGCAGTACTTC. This encodes CASSIKRGPYEQYF.

About this clone: At one boundary the junction diverges from the germline segment, which might be a read error. The chain joins TRBV19 to TRBJ2-2; 8 positions agree with TRBD1. CDR1 and CDR2 (germline): LNHDA, SQIVND (reference sequence). CDR3 size: 15 residues. The CDR3 nucleotides read TGTGCCAGTAGTGTAGAGACAGGGGCCACCGGGGAGCTGTTTTTT. It is translated as CASSVETGATGELFF.

This clone was picked up many times. The CDR3 region has the DNA TGTGCCAGCACCTCCCCGTGGAACGAGCAGTACTTC. Its protein is CASTSPWNEQYF. The gene calls are TRBV6-5 and TRBJ2-7; D is unclear. The CDR3 runs 12 residues. Germline V lookup: CDR1 MNHEY, CDR2 SVGAGI. V dropped 7 bases and J dropped 5 bases, with 12 bases sitting between them.